This is a list of T cell receptor beta chains from one sample in a study of cytomegalovirus exposure and HLA in healthy donors. The protocol was immunoSEQ multiplex PCR, while the TCRdb copy is restricted to in-frame clones and leaves out a portion. The sample yields some 200,000 clones, 83% seen once. Sequenced input: PBMCs. The receptors derive from a girl under 18 in good health and CMV-seronegative. Each CDR3 is given with its conserved first and last residue. Fields, in order: D gene, CDR3 length, V gene, J gene, clone size, CDR3 DNA, CDR3 protein. D genes are given only for firm matches. Only some rows state a clone size, as once, few, many or a class for expanded clones.

TRBD1	15	TRBV18	TRBJ1-4	.	TGTGCCAGCTCACCCGCCGGGACAGGAGTTGAAAAACTGTTTTTT	CASSPAGTGVEKLFF
.	14	TRBV7-9	TRBJ1-5	.	TGTGCCAGCAGCTTAGACAGGGCCGGTCAGCCCCAGCATTTT	CASSLDRAGQPQHF
.	12	TRBV6-6	TRBJ2-1	.	TGTGCCAGCAGAGGAGGGCCGGATGAGCAGTTCTTC	CASRGGPDEQFF
.	13	TRBV28	TRBJ1-5	.	TGTGCCAGCAGTGGAACAGGTCCCCAGCTCCAGCATTTT	CASSGTGPQLQHF
.	15	TRBV5-1	TRBJ1-1	.	TGCGCCAGCAGCTTGGCCCCGGGACAAGGGACTGAAGCTTTCTTT	CASSLAPGQGTEAFF
.	15	TRBV29-1	TRBJ2-3	.	TGCAGCGTTGTAAGTCGAGGCGAGGGCACAGATACGCAGTATTTT	CSVVSRGEGTDTQYF
TRBD1	13	TRBV6-6	TRBJ1-2	once	TGTGCCAGCAGATTGACAGGGGGGTATGGCTACACCTTC	CASRLTGGYGYTF
.	13	TRBV28	TRBJ1-1	.	TGTGCCAGCAGTTTTCGTACCGACATTGAAGCTTTCTTT	CASSFRTDIEAFF
TRBD2	13	TRBV2	TRBJ2-7	.	TGTGCCGGCGTAGCGGGAGGGTTCTACGAGCAGTACTTC	CAGVAGGFYEQYF
TRBD2	18	TRBV2	TRBJ2-5	.	TGTGCCAGCAGTCCGGGGACTAGCGGGGGGGCGGAGAAAGAGACCCAGTACTTC	CASSPGTSGGAEKETQYF
.	13	TRBV18	TRBJ1-1	.	TGTGCCAGCTCACCAGGAGCAAACACTGAAGCTTTCTTT	CASSPGANTEAFF
.	14	TRBV5-1	TRBJ2-5	.	TGCGCCAGCAGCTTGGGACAGCCTAAAGAGACCCAGTACTTC	CASSLGQPKETQYF
TRBD1	15	TRBV7-9	TRBJ2-7	once	TGTGCCAGCAGCTTAGGACAGGGGGGAATCTACGAGCAGTACTTC	CASSLGQGGIYEQYF
.	16	TRBV19	TRBJ1-5	once	TGTGCCAGTAGTATGAGGACAATCAATAGCAATCAGCCCCAGCATTTT	CASSMRTINSNQPQHF
.	11	TRBV7-9	TRBJ2-1	.	TGTGCCAGCAGCTTGAGAAATGAGCAGTTCTTC	CASSLRNEQFF
.	16	TRBV4-2	TRBJ2-7	.	TGTGCCAGCAGCCAAGGGTTACAGGACGGCTCCTACGAGCAGTACTTC	CASSQGLQDGSYEQYF
TRBD2	16	TRBV27	TRBJ2-7	.	TGTGCCAGCAGTTTGGGACCGGGACTAGCGAAAAACGAGCAGTACTTC	CASSLGPGLAKNEQYF
TRBD2	15	TRBV30	TRBJ2-5	.	TGTGCCTGGAGTGGTATGCGGTCGGGAGGAGAGACCCAGTACTTC	CAWSGMRSGGETQYF
.	14	TRBV7-9	TRBJ2-4	.	TGTGCCAGTCCGTCGGAGGGGTCGAGTAACATTCAGTACTTC	CASPSEGSSNIQYF
TRBD1	14	TRBV7-9	TRBJ1-1	.	TGTGCCAGCAACAAGGACAGGCTGAACACTGAAGCTTTCTTT	CASNKDRLNTEAFF
TRBD1	13	TRBV6-5	TRBJ2-7	.	TGTGCCAGCACCCCGACAGGGGGGTACGAGCAGTACTTC	CASTPTGGYEQYF
TRBD1	19	TRBV7-3	TRBJ2-1	.	TGTGCCAGCAGCTTATCTTCGACGAAGGGACAGGGTTCAATGAATGAGCAGTTCTTC	CASSLSSTKGQGSMNEQFF
.	17	TRBV18	TRBJ2-7	.	TGTGCCAGCTCACCACCAAATCTGGGACACATCTCCTACGAGCAGTACTTC	CASSPPNLGHISYEQYF
.	12	TRBV7-9	TRBJ1-1	.	TGTGCCAGCAGTTACCGGGACAATGAAGCTTTCTTT	CASSYRDNEAFF
.	15	TRBV18	TRBJ2-1	.	TGTGCCAGCTCACCACCGACAGCGCTGTACAATGAGCAGTTCTTC	CASSPPTALYNEQFF
.	15	TRBV6-5	TRBJ1-3	.	TGTGCCAGCAGTTACTTACAGGGCTCTGGAAACACCATATATTTT	CASSYLQGSGNTIYF
.	17	TRBV19	TRBJ1-6	.	TGTGCCAGTAGTCTTGGTCGAAGACAGGCCTTTTGGTCACCCCTCCACTTT	CASSLGRRQAFWSPLHF
.	13	TRBV7-9	TRBJ2-7	.	TGTGCCAGCAGCCCGATTAGCAGCTACGAGCAGTACTTC	CASSPISSYEQYF
TRBD1	15	TRBV6-5	TRBJ1-2	.	TGTGCCAGCAGTTCCGAAGGGACAGCGATCTATGGCTACACCTTC	CASSSEGTAIYGYTF
.	14	TRBV12-5	TRBJ1-1	.	TGTGCTAGTGGTTCGGGACTGGGAAACACTGAAGCTTTCTTT	CASGSGLGNTEAFF
.	13	TRBV6-5	TRBJ1-5	few	TGTGCCAGCAGTACGGAGTCGGAGCAGCCCCAGCATTTT	CASSTESEQPQHF
.	16	TRBV14	TRBJ2-1	.	TGTGCCAGCAGCCAAGTTACAGGTAGCTCCTACAATGAGCAGTTCTTC	CASSQVTGSSYNEQFF
.	13	TRBV30	TRBJ1-1	.	TGTGCCTGGAGTACAGTTATGAACACTGAAGCTTTCTTT	CAWSTVMNTEAFF
TRBD1	14	TRBV28	TRBJ1-1	once	TGTGCCAGCAGTTTAGGTAGGGGGCAGGGTGAAGCTTTCTTT	CASSLGRGQGEAFF
.	12	TRBV28	TRBJ2-4	.	TGTGCCAGCAGCCGAGGGAACGACATTCAGTACTTC	CASSRGNDIQYF
TRBD1	15	TRBV5-1	TRBJ1-2	once	TGCGCCAGCAGCACAGGACAGGAAGGCCTGTATGGCTACACCTTC	CASSTGQEGLYGYTF
TRBD1	15	TRBV2	TRBJ2-7	.	TGTGCCAGCAGTTTAACCGGGACAGCAGTCTACGAGCAGTACTTC	CASSLTGTAVYEQYF
.	15	TRBV7-2	TRBJ1-1	once	TGTGCCAGCACCCCCAGGGACACCATGAACACTGAAGCTTTCTTT	CASTPRDTMNTEAFF
.	18	TRBV28	TRBJ2-6	.	TGTGCCAGCAGTTTCATCGGCGGGGGCCGCTCTGGGGCCAACGTCCTGACTTTC	CASSFIGGGRSGANVLTF
TRBD1	13	TRBV30	TRBJ1-4	.	TGTGCCTGGAACAGGGGGTCAAATGAAAAACTGTTTTTT	CAWNRGSNEKLFF
.	16	TRBV5-1	TRBJ2-1	.	TGCGCCAGCAGCTACACCGGACTGGTTGGGTACAATGAGCAGTTCTTC	CASSYTGLVGYNEQFF
.	13	TRBV7-3	TRBJ1-1	.	TGTGCCAGCAGCTGGAAAGGGGGCACTGAAGCTTTCTTT	CASSWKGGTEAFF
TRBD1	14	TRBV5-1	TRBJ1-4	few	TGCGCCAGCGGTCCCGGGACAGGGAGGGAAAAACTGTTTTTT	CASGPGTGREKLFF
.	15	TRBV7-2	TRBJ2-4	.	TGTGCCAGCAGCTTAGAGTCCACTACACCAAACATTCAGTACTTC	CASSLESTTPNIQYF
.	15	TRBV28	TRBJ2-7	.	TGTGCCAGCAGACAGGGGGGGTCGAAATCCTACGAGCAGTACTTC	CASRQGGSKSYEQYF
TRBD2	16	TRBV5-3	TRBJ2-7	.	TGTGCCAGATCTGAAAGCGGGAGGTCCTTCTCCTACGAGCAGTACTTC	CARSESGRSFSYEQYF
.	15	TRBV27	TRBJ1-2	.	TGTGCCAGCAGTTTAAGCCCGGGAGCTAACTATGGCTACACCTTC	CASSLSPGANYGYTF
.	14	TRBV5-1	TRBJ1-2	.	TGCGCCAGCAGCTTGGCCGGGTGGGACTATGGCTACACCTTC	CASSLAGWDYGYTF
.	14	TRBV2	TRBJ1-3	.	TGTGCCAGCAGTGAGTCAGGGTTGGGAAACACCATATATTTT	CASSESGLGNTIYF
.	15	TRBV7-2	TRBJ1-1	.	TGTGCCAGCAGCTTAGTTCCGCTCAGGGGAACTGAAGCTTTCTTT	CASSLVPLRGTEAFF
TRBD1	14	TRBV28	TRBJ1-2	.	TGTGCCAGCAGTTTTAACAGGGGGAAGGATGGCTACACCTTC	CASSFNRGKDGYTF